Listed here are 27 T cell receptor beta chains from one sample, sequenced in a study of cytomegalovirus exposure and HLA in healthy donors. Amplification used 60 Vbeta primers and 13 Jbeta primers. The method was immunoSEQ multiplex PCR; TCRdb's version includes in-frame clones alone and lacks a portion of them. The data show under 110,000 clones, around 79% seen once. Sequencing input: PBMCs. The origin of the receptors is a middle-aged woman in good health and CMV-seronegative.

The chain is built from TRBV4-2 and TRBJ1-4; 7 nucleotides line up with TRBD1. Germline assignment: CDR1 LGHNA and CDR2 YNFKEQ. The CDR3 covers 15 residues. The junction had 3 bases not matched to a gene; V was cut back by 3 bases and J by 2 bases. The CDR3 sequence: CASSHAQGTNEKLFF. As DNA, the CDR3 is TGTGCCAGCAGCCACGCACAGGGGACTAATGAAAAACTGTTTTTT.

The rearrangement links TRBV25-1 to TRBJ1-4; maybe TRBD1 (5 bases). CDR3 length: 14 amino acids. CDR1 and CDR2 (germline): MGHDK, SYGVNS. Trimming took 8 bases from V and 5 from J, leaving 15 bases between them. This CDR3 reads CASGAWGDNEKLFF. Written as DNA, the CDR3 is TGTGCCAGCGGAGCCTGGGGGGACAATGAAAAACTGTTTTTT.

The V call is TRBV10-1, the J call TRBJ2-3; no clear D gene. V was clipped by 5 bases and J by 10 bases, with 19 bases between them. The CDR3 length is 14 residues. Germline lookup yields CDR1 WNHNN and CDR2 SYGVQD (reference sequence). The CDR3 sequence: CASSRVQRLMPQYF. Here the CDR3 DNA reads TGCGCCAGCAGTCGCGTTCAGAGGTTGATGCCGCAGTATTTT.

The rearrangement joins TRBV6-5 to TRBJ1-6; 7 nucleotides line up with TRBD1. This CDR3 is 12 amino acids long. The V gene's germline CDR1 is MNHEY and CDR2 SVGAGI. V trimming: 1 base; J trimming: 15 bases; junction bases outside the gene matches: 3. The CDR3 DNA is TGTGCCAGCAGTTACTTAGGGACAGTCCTCCACTTT. Protein product: CASSYLGTVLHF.

This rearrangement joins TRBV7-6 to TRBJ2-1; D is possibly TRBD2 (6 bases). The germline V and J ends were trimmed by 1 base and 13 bases, with 11 bases remaining between them. The CDR3 is 12 residues long. The germline gives CDR1 SGHVS, CDR2 FNYEAQ. The CDR3 protein is CASSLVGEAQFF. CDR3 in DNA: TGTGCCAGCAGCTTAGTGGGGGAGGCCCAGTTCTTC.

This clone was picked up a small number of times. The J gene is TRBJ2-7, the V gene TRBV5-1; 12 positions match TRBD2. The CDR3 is made up of 15 amino acids. The V gene's germline CDR1 is SGHRS and CDR2 YFSETQ. J gave up 3 bases and V 3 bases, and 4 bases lay outside the gene matches. The CDR3 loop reads CASSYQTSGSYEQYF. Written as DNA, the CDR3 is TGCGCCAGCAGCTACCAGACTAGCGGGAGCTACGAGCAGTACTTC.

This clone appeared once. This chain links TRBV7-2 with TRBJ2-2, with D maybe TRBD1 (6 bases). The CDR3 extends over 18 amino acids. V was trimmed by 2 bases and J by 3 bases, leaving 19 bases between them. Germline CDR1 reads SGHTA; CDR2 reads FQGNSA. For the CDR3, the DNA is TGTGCCAGCAGCTTATGGTTCAGGGGCCCCCCATACACCGGGGAGCTGTTTTTT. This codes for CASSLWFRGPPYTGELFF.

The V call is TRBV4-2, the J call TRBJ2-1, with D maybe TRBD2 (6 bases). The V end was cut by 4 bases, the J end by 3 bases, with 13 bases between. Germline loops: CDR1 LGHNA, CDR2 YNFKEQ. The CDR3 is 15 residues long. The CDR3 DNA reads as TGTGCCAGCAGCCTCCGACTAGTCGGCTACAATGAGCAGTTCTTC. It encodes CASSLRLVGYNEQFF.

This chain connects TRBV19 to TRBJ2-2, with a weak D call TRBD2 (5 bases). CDR1 and CDR2 (germline): LNHDA, SQIVND (reference sequence). The V gene lost 6 bases and the J gene lost 0 bases, with 8 bases spanning the gap. This CDR3 is built from 14 residues. The CDR3 reads CASSSGANTGELFF. Here the CDR3 DNA reads TGTGCCAGTAGCAGCGGAGCGAACACCGGGGAGCTGTTTTTT.

This clone came up once. The V gene is TRBV9, the J gene TRBJ2-5; D perhaps matches TRBD2 (5 bases). V shed 2 bases and J shed 5 bases, with 13 bases lying between them. The CDR3 runs to 14 residues. The germline gives CDR1 SGDLS, CDR2 YYNGEE. CDR3 sequence: CASSVGSAGETQYF. CDR3 DNA: TGTGCCAGCAGCGTTGGGAGCGCCGGGGAGACCCAGTACTTC.

A word on this clone: A single base is all that separates this from a far larger clone, so a read error is likely. The chain links TRBV11-3 to TRBJ2-2, with 10 bases matching TRBD2. The CDR3 extends over 15 amino acids. With V trimmed by 6 bases and J by 3 bases, 4 bases remained unmatched. CDR1 is SGHNT, CDR2 YENEEA, per germline. CDR3 sequence: CASSELAGDTGELFF. CDR3 in DNA: TGTGCCAGCAGTGAGCTAGCGGGAGACACCGGGGAGCTGTTTTTT.

The chain combines TRBV11-3 with TRBJ2-3, with D unclear. This CDR3 contains 15 residues. V was clipped by 1 base and J by 5 bases, with 13 bases between them. Germline V CDR1 and CDR2: SGHNT, YENEEA. CDR3 loop: CASSLGPTRGDTQYF. CDR3 coding DNA: TGTGCCAGCAGCTTAGGACCCACACGCGGAGATACGCAGTATTTT.

The chain joins TRBV5-1 to TRBJ2-5; D remains unclear. V lost 0 bases, J lost 5 bases, and 11 bases lay in between. The germline gives CDR1 SGHRS, CDR2 YFSETQ. The CDR3 contains 14 residues. CDR3 in DNA: TGCGCCAGCAGCTTGGTTGAGGTATCGGAGACCCAGTACTTC. Its translation is CASSLVEVSETQYF. The entire variable domain, with the rest obtained from reference TRBV5-1 and TRBJ2-5, is as follows: KAGVTQTPRYLIKTRGQQVTLSCSPISGHRSVSWYQQTPGQGLQFLFEYFSETQRNKGNFPGRFSGRQFSNSRSEMNVSTLELGDSALYLCASSLVEVSETQYFGPGTRLLVL.

This clone was seen more than once but under ten times. V and J are TRBV6-5 and TRBJ2-7; 7 bases line up with TRBD2. V shed 3 bases and J 1 base; nucleotides not matched to a gene: 9. The germline gives CDR1 MNHEY, CDR2 SVGAGI. The CDR3 runs 16 residues. CDR3 residues: CASSYALSGGSYEQYF. The CDR3, as DNA: TGTGCCAGCAGTTATGCTCTGTCGGGGGGATCCTACGAGCAGTACTTC.

Regarding this clone: An end of the junction does not agree with germline; a read error may underlie this. The chain is built from TRBV7-7 and TRBJ2-5, with TRBD2 matching 11 bases. CDR3 length: 14 residues. Germline V lookup: CDR1 SSHAT, CDR2 FNYEAQ (reference sequence). The CDR3 sequence is CASSSRTSGETQYF. CDR3 in DNA: TGTGCTAGCAGCTCCCGGACTAGCGGGGAGACCCAGTACTTC.

J is TRBJ1-4 and V is TRBV7-3; D remains unclear. Trimming cost V 3 bases and J 4 bases, with 9 bases left between them. CDR1 and CDR2 (germline): SGHTA, FQGTGA. This CDR3 is built from 14 residues. The CDR3 DNA reads as TGTGCCAGCAGCTTCTACAGCTATAATGAAAAACTGTTTTTT. Translating gives CASSFYSYNEKLFF.

V usage is TRBV30 and J usage is TRBJ1-1; maybe TRBD1 (5 bases). Deletions cut 5 bases from V and 6 bases from J, with 16 bases between. CDR1 and CDR2 (germline): GTSNPN, SVGIG (reference sequence). CDR3 size: 13 residues. The CDR3 DNA sequence: TGTGCCTGGGGTGGGGCTGGGGGGGCTGAAGCTTTCTTT. Amino acid sequence: CAWGGAGGAEAFF.

J is TRBJ2-3 and V is TRBV29-1, with D possibly TRBD2 on 5 matching bases. This CDR3 spans 15 amino acids. Germline CDR1 reads SQVTM; CDR2 reads ANQGSEA. The V end was cut by 0 bases, the J end by 2 bases, with 12 bases between. In DNA, the CDR3 is TGCAGCGTTGAAGATCGAGTAGGACTCACAGATACGCAGTATTTT. Protein sequence: CSVEDRVGLTDTQYF.

This clone is a singleton in its sample. V gene TRBV11-1 combines with J gene TRBJ2-1, with D unresolved. Germline V CDR1 and CDR2: SGHAT, FQDESV (reference sequence). This CDR3 spans 12 amino acids. Trimming pared 6 bases from V and 5 bases from J, leaving 8 bases between. The CDR3 nucleotides are TGTGCCAGCAGTCTCTATAACAATGAGCAGTTCTTC. It specifies CASSLYNNEQFF.

The chain combines TRBV7-3 with TRBJ2-2, with TRBD2 matching 8 bases. Germline V gene sequence: CDR1 SGHTA, CDR2 FQGTGA. The V gene end was trimmed by 5 bases and the J gene end by 7 bases; junction bases not matched to a gene: 9. This CDR3 spans 15 amino acids. CDR3 in amino acids: CASSPLRGGHGELFF. CDR3 nucleotide sequence: TGTGCCAGCAGCCCCCTCCGGGGGGGCCACGGGGAGCTGTTTTTT.

The chain joins TRBV9 to TRBJ2-5; D might be TRBD2 (6 bases). The J call is uncertain, as TRBJ2-7 better fits the DNA end. CDR3 length equals 14 residues. In germline, CDR1 is SGDLS, CDR2 YYNGEE. The chain's CDR3 is CASSVGGSLYEQYF. CDR3 nucleotide sequence: TGTGCCAGCAGCGTGGGGGGTTCCCTTTACGAGCAGTACTTC.

This clone has a handful of counts. The CDR3 DNA reads TGTGCCATCAGTGAGTCTCCAGGGCCTAACTATGGCTACACCTTC. Amino acids: CAISESPGPNYGYTF. This chain joins TRBV10-3 and TRBJ1-2; TRBD1 is a possible D gene (5 bases). The CDR3 has 15 residues. Germline V gives CDR1 ENHRY, CDR2 SYGVKD. The V end lost 0 bases, the J end lost 0 bases, and 8 bases lay between the germline ends.

The sample holds a few counts of this clone. This chain uses TRBV4-3 with TRBJ1-6; no clear D gene. The CDR3 totals 16 residues. V was trimmed by 3 bases and J by 7 bases, leaving 16 bases between them. Germline lookup yields CDR1 LGHNA and CDR2 YSLEER. The CDR3 region is CASSHLTDSPNSPLHF. CDR3 nucleotides: TGCGCCAGCAGCCACCTAACCGATTCGCCAAATTCACCCCTCCACTTT.

The chain is built from TRBV6-1 and TRBJ1-2; D perhaps matches TRBD1 (5 bases). Germline CDR1 is MNHNS and CDR2 is SASEGT. Trimming cost V 6 bases and J 4 bases, with 18 bases left between them. CDR3 length: 15 residues. The CDR3 protein is CASRDTGGFGYGYTF. DNA for the CDR3: TGTGCCAGCAGGGATACGGGGGGTTTCGGCTATGGCTACACCTTC.

This clone appeared a few times. V usage is TRBV5-1 and J usage is TRBJ2-1, with TRBD2 identical over 12 bases. V trimming: 0 bases; J trimming: 9 bases; junction bases outside the gene matches: 13. Germline values: CDR1 SGHRS, CDR2 YFSETQ. The CDR3 has 18 residues. The CDR3 DNA reads TGCGCCAGCAGCTTGGAGGCTAGCGGGGGGGCTTTAAGTTTTGAGCAGTTCTTC. Its protein is CASSLEASGGALSFEQFF.

The gene calls are TRBV7-8 and TRBJ1-4; D gene ambiguous. CDR3 length equals 16 residues. Trimming pared 1 base from V and 0 bases from J, leaving 9 bases between. The germline V gene encodes CDR1 SGHVS and CDR2 FQNEAQ. The CDR3 DNA reads TGTGCCAGCAGCTTAGGTGTATCTACAACTAATGAAAAACTGTTTTTT. Amino acid sequence: CASSLGVSTTNEKLFF.

This clone was recorded only once. The J gene is TRBJ1-1, the V gene TRBV19; 11 bases align to TRBD1. The CDR3 is 14 residues long. V gave up 3 bases and J gave up 6 bases; unmatched junction bases: 3. Looked up from germline, CDR1 is LNHDA and CDR2 is SQIVND (reference sequence). CDR3 DNA: TGTGCCAGTAGTATGGACAGGGGGCGGCCTGAAGCTTTCTTT. Its protein product is CASSMDRGRPEAFF.